This TCR beta chain was documented in a study of radiotherapy plus CTLA-4 blockade in lung cancer. Study observations and caveats: Response was reportedly best predicted by early blood T cell clone dynamics, with interferon-beta. Among blood TCR repertoires after radiotherapy plus ipilimumab, tumor-derived clones expanded.

CDR1 and CDR2 from the germline V gene are MDHEN and SYDVKM. The length of the CDR3 is 14 residues. The V gene end was trimmed by 3 bases and the J gene end by 8 bases; junction bases not matched to a gene: 9. Measured with immunoSEQ multiplex PCR; TCRdb has only the in-frame clones, and not every one. The sample lists 23,000 or so clones, approximately 70% seen once, with roughly 4% in the top ten. Notes on this clone: Its target is not known.

Focal radiation was given together with CTLA-4 blockade (ipilimumab) to patients with chemo-refractory metastatic non-small-cell lung cancer. This chain links TRBV28 with TRBJ1-1; 7 bases are a match to TRBD1. The material sequenced was peripheral blood, taken from a patient treated with radiotherapy plus ipilimumab. This receptor was identified in a human donor with non-small cell lung cancer who had stable disease on radiotherapy plus ipilimumab. The DNA for the CDR3 is TGTGCCAGCAGTTTGAGAGGGGGCCCCGAGGAAGCTTTCTTT. It is translated as CASSLRGGPEEAFF. The full variable domain, its missing parts supplied by reference TRBV28 and TRBJ1-1, is DVKVTQSSRYLVKRTGEKVFLECVQDMDHENMFWYRQDPGLGLRLIYFSYDVKMKEKGDIPEGYSVSREKKERFSLILESASTNQTSMYLCASSLRGGPEEAFFGQGTRLTVV.